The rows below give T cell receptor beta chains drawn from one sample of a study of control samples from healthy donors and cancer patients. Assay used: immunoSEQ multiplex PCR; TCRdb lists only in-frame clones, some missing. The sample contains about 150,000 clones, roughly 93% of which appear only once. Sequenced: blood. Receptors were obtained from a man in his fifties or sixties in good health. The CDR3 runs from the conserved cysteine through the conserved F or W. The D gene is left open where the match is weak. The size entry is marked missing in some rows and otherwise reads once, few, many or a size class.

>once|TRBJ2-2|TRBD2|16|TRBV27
TGTGCCAGCAGTGGGGGGAGGGTTTTCGGTACCGGGGAGCTGTTTTTT
CASSGGRVFGTGELFF
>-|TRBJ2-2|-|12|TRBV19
TGTGCCAGTAGTATCGGCACCCGGGAGCTGTTTTTT
CASSIGTRELFF
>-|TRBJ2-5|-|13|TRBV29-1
TGCAGCGTTGGGGTTTCCACACAAGAGACCCAGTACTTC
CSVGVSTQETQYF
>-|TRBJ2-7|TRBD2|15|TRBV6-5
TGTGCCAGCAGTTTCGCTACTAGCGGAACCTACGAGCAGTACTTC
CASSFATSGTYEQYF
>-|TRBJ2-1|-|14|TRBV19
TGTGCCACCCGCGGGCCCTTCTCCTACAATGAGCAGTTCTTC
CATRGPFSYNEQFF
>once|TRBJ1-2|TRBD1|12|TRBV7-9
TGTGCCAGCAGCACCAGGGGGGACGGCTACACCTTC
CASSTRGDGYTF
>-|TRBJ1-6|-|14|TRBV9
TGTGCCAGCAGCGTAGAACACCATAATTCACCCCTCCACTTT
CASSVEHHNSPLHF
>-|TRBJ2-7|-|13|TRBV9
TGTGCCAGCAGCGTCCACACTAAGGACGAGCAGTACTTC
CASSVHTKDEQYF
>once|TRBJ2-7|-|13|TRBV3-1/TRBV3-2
TGTGCCAGCACTTACAGGGATTCCTACGAGCAGTACTTC
CASTYRDSYEQYF
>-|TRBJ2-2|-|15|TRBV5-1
TGCGCCAGCAGCTTAGAGGTTTCGAACACCGGGGAGCTGTTTTTT
CASSLEVSNTGELFF
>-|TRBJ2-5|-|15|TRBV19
TGTGCCAGTAGTATTAGAAAAGGGGTTGGTGAGACCCAGTACTTC
CASSIRKGVGETQYF
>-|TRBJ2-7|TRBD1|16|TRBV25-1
TGTGCCAGCAGTGCCCCCAAACAGGGGAACCCCTACGAGCAGTACTTC
CASSAPKQGNPYEQYF
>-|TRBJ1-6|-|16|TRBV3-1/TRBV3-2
TGTGCCAGCAGCCCAGTAGTGAGCTCCTATAATTCACCCCTCCACTTT
CASSPVVSSYNSPLHF
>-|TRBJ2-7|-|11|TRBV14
TGTGCCAGCAGCCATACGGAGACGCAGTACTTC
CASSHTETQYF
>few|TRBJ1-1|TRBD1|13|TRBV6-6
TGTGCCAGCATTACAGGGGGGGACACTGAAGCTTTCTTT
CASITGGDTEAFF
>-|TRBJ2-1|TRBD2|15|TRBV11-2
TGTGCCAGCAGCCCCAGCGGGAGTACCTACAATGAGCAGTTCTTC
CASSPSGSTYNEQFF
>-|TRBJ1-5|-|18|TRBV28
TGTGCCAGCAGTTTATCATCCCCAGGGGTGGTAAGCAATCAGCCCCAGCATTTT
CASSLSSPGVVSNQPQHF
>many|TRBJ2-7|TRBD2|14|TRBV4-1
TGCGCCAGCACCCTCGGGGAGGGCACGGGAGAGCAGTACTTC
CASTLGEGTGEQYF
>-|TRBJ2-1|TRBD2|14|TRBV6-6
TGTGCCAGCCGGACTAGCGGGAGGTACAATGAGCAGTTCTTC
CASRTSGRYNEQFF
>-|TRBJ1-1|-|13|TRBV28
TGTGCCAGCAGCTTGGGGGGCCCGAGAGAGGCTTTCTTT
CASSLGGPREAFF
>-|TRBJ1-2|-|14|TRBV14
TGTGCCAGCAGCCAACAGGGTGGAGGCTATGGCTACACCTTC
CASSQQGGGYGYTF
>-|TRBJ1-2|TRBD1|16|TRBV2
TGTGCCAGCAGTGAAAGGCCCGGGACAGGGGACGGGGGCTACACCTTC
CASSERPGTGDGGYTF
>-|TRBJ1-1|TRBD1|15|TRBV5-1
TGCGCCAGCAGCTTGTCGACCGGACAGGGGTCTGAAGCTTTCTTT
CASSLSTGQGSEAFF
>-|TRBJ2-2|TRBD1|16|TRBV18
TGTGCCAGCTCACCGTGGAGACAGGGCAACACCGGGGAGCTGTTTTTT
CASSPWRQGNTGELFF
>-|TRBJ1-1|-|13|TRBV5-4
TGTGCCAGCAGCAGAAAGGACGGAGATCAAGCTTTCTTT
CASSRKDGDQAFF
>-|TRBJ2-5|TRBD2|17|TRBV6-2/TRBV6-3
TGTGCCAGCAGTTACTGGGGACTAGCGAGGGGGTCAGAGACCCAGTACTTC
CASSYWGLARGSETQYF
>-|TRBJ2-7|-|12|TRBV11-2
TGTGCCAGCAGCCTCCATGCCTACGAGCAGTACTTC
CASSLHAYEQYF
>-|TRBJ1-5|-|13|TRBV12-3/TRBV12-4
TGTGCCAGCAGTTTAAGTAGCAATCAGCCCCAGCATTTT
CASSLSSNQPQHF
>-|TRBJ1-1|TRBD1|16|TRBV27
TGTGCCAGCAGGGCCGGGACAGGGGTCCTCAACACTGAAGCTTTCTTT
CASRAGTGVLNTEAFF
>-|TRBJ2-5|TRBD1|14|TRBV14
TGTGCCAGCAGCCTTTGGACAGGTCAAGAGACCCAGTACTTC
CASSLWTGQETQYF
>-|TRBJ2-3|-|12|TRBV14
TGTGCCAGCAGCCCAGGACATATTACGCAGTATTTT
CASSPGHITQYF
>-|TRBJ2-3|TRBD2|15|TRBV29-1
TGCAGCGTTGAATTGCGCGGGAGGGCCACAGATACGCAGTATTTT
CSVELRGRATDTQYF
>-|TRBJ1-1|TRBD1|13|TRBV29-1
TGCAGCGTTCTCGGACAGGCCAACACTGAAGCTTTCTTT
CSVLGQANTEAFF
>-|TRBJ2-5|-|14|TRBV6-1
TGTGCCAGCGGTGGGCTCGGGGGGCTAGAGACCCAGTACTTC
CASGGLGGLETQYF
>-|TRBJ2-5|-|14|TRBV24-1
TGTGCCACCAGTGATTTCGGGACACAAGAGACCCAGTACTTC
CATSDFGTQETQYF
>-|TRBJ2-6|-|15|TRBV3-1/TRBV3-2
TGTGCCAGCAGCCAAAGGGGCACTGGGGCCAACGTCCTGACTTTC
CASSQRGTGANVLTF
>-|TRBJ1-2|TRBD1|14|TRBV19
TGTGCCAGTACCGAAGGTGACAGGGACTATGGCTACACCTTC
CASTEGDRDYGYTF
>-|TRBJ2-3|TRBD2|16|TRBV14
TGTGCCAGCAGCCTAGCTAGCGGGAGGGGCACAGATACGCAGTATTTT
CASSLASGRGTDTQYF
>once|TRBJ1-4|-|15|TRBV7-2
TGTGCCAGCAGCCCCGAGGGCAGGTCTTTCGGAAAACTGTTTTTT
CASSPEGRSFGKLFF
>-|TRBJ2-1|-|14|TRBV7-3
TGTGCCAGCAGCTTAAGTCGGGACTACAATGAGCAGTTCTTC
CASSLSRDYNEQFF
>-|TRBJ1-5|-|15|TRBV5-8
TGTGCCAGCAGCTTGGAAGGTCGTCATAATCAGCCCCAGCATTTT
CASSLEGRHNQPQHF
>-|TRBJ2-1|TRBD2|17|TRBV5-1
TGCGCCAGCAGCCTGTTCACTAGCGGAAGCTCCTACAATGAGCAGTTCTTC
CASSLFTSGSSYNEQFF